This TCR beta chain was recorded in a study of CD8+ T cells in alopecia areata. The CDR3 covers 13 residues. The germline CDR1 and CDR2 sequences are MNHEY and SVGAGI. V gave up 2 bases and J gave up 7 bases, with 12 bases separating them. Following RNA extraction, reverse transcription yielded cDNA that acted as the sequencing template. The data were produced by immunoSEQ multiplex PCR, yet TCRdb's version contains in-frame clones alone and is incomplete. The profile shows 150,000 to 200,000 clones, 67% of them singletons. From alopecia areata patients, lesional scalp punch biopsies and peripheral blood were collected.

J is TRBJ2-7 and V is TRBV6-5; D is perhaps TRBD1 or TRBD2 (7 bases each). Here the sequenced sample was CD8+ T cells sorted from blood, taken at week 0. This sequence originates from a human donor with alopecia areata. CDR3 sequence (DNA): TGTGCCAGCAGTTACCGACAGGGAGGGGAGCAGTACTTC. This encodes CASSYRQGGEQYF.